This T cell receptor (beta chain) was documented in a study of blood T cell repertoires in COVID-19. As for the study in general: Italy, Spain and the United States were the sources of the convalescent and acute COVID-19 samples. The analysed material was cDNA or gDNA that came from T cells, B-cell-depleted T cells, or PBMCs.

How the authors handled the data: Scientists estimated how many nucleated cells there were by amplifying reference gene primers. TCRdb's copy holds only in-frame clones and misses some; the assay was immunoSEQ multiplex PCR. The DNA gave D and trimming, while V, J and clone size come from that table. The repertoire holds 650,000 to 800,000 clones, with 85% to 90% as singletons. Germline V gene lookup returns CDR1 MNHEY and CDR2 SMNVEV (reference sequence). The CDR3 length is 15 residues. Turning to this clone: Germline is not matched at one junction end, which may reflect a read error.

Sequenced: peripheral blood. The source is a woman aged 18 to 35 with acute or convalescent COVID-19. J is TRBJ1-1 and V is TRBV27, with TRBD1 as a possible D gene (5 bases). The DNA for the CDR3 is TGTGCCAGCAGTCCGCGACAGAAGCTGAACACTGGAGCTTTCTTT. Translated, it gives CASSPRQKLNTGAFF.